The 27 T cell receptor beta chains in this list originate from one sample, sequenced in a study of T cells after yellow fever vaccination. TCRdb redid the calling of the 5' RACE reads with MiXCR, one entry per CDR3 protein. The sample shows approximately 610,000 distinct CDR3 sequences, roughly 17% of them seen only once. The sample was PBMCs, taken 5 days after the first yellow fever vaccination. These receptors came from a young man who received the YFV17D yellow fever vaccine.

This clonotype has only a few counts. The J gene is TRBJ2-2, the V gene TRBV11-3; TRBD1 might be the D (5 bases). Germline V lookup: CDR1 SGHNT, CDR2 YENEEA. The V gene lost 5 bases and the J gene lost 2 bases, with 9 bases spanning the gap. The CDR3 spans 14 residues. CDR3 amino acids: CASSPRVNTGELFF. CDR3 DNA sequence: TGTGCCAGCAGCCCCAGGGTCAACACCGGGGAGCTGTTTTTT.

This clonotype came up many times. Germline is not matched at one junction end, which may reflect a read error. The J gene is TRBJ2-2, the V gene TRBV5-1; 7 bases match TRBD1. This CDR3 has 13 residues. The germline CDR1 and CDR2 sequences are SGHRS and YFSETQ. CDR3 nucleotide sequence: TGTGCCAGCAGTCCCAGGGGGACCGGGGAGCTGTTTTTT. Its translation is CASSPRGTGELFF.

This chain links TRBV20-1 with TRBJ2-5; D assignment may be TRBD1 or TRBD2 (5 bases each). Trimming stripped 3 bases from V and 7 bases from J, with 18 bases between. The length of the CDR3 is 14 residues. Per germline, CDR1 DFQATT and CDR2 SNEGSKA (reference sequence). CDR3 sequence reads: CSASAGTARGTQYF. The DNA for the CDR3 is TGCAGTGCTAGTGCCGGGACCGCACGGGGGACCCAGTACTTC.

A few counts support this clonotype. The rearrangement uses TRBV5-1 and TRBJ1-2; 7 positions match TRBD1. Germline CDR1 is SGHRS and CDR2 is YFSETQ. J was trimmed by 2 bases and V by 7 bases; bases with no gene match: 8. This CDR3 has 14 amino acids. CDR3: CASGNPGQNYGYTF. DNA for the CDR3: TGCGCCAGCGGAAATCCGGGACAGAACTATGGCTACACCTTC.

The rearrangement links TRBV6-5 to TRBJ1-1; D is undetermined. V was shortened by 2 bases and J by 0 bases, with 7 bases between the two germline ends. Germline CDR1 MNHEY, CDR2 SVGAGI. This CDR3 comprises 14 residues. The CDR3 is CASSYRALNTEAFF. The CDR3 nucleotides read TGTGCCAGCAGTTACAGGGCCCTGAACACTGAAGCTTTCTTT.

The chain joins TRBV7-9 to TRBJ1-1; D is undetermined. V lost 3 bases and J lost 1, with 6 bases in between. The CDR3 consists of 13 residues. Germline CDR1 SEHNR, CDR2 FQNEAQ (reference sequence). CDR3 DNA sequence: TGTGCCAGCAGCTTCTACGGGAACACTGAAGCTTTCTTT. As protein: CASSFYGNTEAFF.

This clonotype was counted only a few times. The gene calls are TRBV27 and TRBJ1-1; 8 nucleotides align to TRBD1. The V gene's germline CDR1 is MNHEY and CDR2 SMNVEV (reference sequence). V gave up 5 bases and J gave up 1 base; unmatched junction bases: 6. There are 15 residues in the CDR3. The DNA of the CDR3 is TGTGCCAGCAGTCCCCGGACAGGGAGGAACACTGAAGCTTTCTTT. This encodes CASSPRTGRNTEAFF.

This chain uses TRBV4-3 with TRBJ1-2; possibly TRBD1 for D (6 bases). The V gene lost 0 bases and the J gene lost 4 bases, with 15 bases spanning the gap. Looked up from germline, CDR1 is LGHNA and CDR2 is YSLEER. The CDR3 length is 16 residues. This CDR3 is CASSQDVFQGIYGYTF. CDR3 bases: TGCGCCAGCAGCCAAGATGTGTTTCAGGGGATCTATGGCTACACCTTC.

The CDR3 sequence is CSARVSAYEQFF. The CDR3 region has the DNA TGCAGTGCTAGAGTTTCCGCTTATGAGCAGTTCTTC. The genes are TRBV20-1 and TRBJ2-1; D not certain. Germline V lookup: CDR1 DFQATT, CDR2 SNEGSKA (reference sequence). With 1 base removed from V and 8 bases from J, the gap between germline ends came to 9 bases. This CDR3 region has 12 residues.

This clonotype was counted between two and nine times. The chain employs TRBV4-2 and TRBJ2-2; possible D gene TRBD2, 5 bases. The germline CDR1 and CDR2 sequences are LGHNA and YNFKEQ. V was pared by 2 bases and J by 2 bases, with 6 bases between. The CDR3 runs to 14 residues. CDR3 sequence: CASSQPGNTGELFF. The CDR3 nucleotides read TGTGCCAGCAGCCAACCGGGAAACACCGGGGAGCTGTTTTTT.

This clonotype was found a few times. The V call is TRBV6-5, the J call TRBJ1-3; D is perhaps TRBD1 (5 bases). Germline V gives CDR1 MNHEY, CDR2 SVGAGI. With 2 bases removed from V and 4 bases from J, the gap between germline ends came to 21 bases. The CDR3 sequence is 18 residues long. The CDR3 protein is CASSYPAGLRSPGNTIYF. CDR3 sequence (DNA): TGTGCCAGCAGTTACCCGGCGGGACTCCGTAGCCCCGGAAACACCATATATTTT.

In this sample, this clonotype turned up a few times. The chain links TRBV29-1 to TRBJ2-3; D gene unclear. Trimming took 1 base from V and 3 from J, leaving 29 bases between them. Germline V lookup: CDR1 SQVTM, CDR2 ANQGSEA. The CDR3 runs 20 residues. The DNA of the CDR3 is TGCAGCGTTGAAGTTTCTTTTTCTAACAGATACAGTTTTCTAACAGATACGCAGTATTTT. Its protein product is CSVEVSFSNRYSFLTDTQYF.

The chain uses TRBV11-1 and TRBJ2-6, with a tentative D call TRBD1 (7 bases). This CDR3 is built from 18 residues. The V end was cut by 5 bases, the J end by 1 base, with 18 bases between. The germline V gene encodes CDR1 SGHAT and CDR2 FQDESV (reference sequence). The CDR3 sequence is CASSTPTGTLSGANVLTF. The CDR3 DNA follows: TGTGCCAGCAGCACCCCGACAGGGACTTTATCTGGGGCCAACGTCCTGACTTTC. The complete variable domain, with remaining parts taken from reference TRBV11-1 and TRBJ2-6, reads EAEVAQSPRYKITEKSQAVAFWCDPISGHATLYWYRQILGQGPELLVQFQDESVVDDSQLPKDRFSAERLKGVDSTLKIQPAELGDSAMYLCASSTPTGTLSGANVLTFGAGSRLTVL.

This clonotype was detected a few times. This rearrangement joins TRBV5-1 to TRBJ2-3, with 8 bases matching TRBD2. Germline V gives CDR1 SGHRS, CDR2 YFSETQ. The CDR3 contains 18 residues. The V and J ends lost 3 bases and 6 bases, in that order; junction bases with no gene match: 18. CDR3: CASSSEGTREGRTDTQYF. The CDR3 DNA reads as TGCGCCAGCAGCTCGGAGGGGACTAGAGAGGGAAGAACGGATACGCAGTATTTT.

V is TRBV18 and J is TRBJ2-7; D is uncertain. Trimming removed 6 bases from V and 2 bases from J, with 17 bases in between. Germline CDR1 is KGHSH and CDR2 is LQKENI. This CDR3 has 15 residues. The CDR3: CASSPGPGRTYEQYV. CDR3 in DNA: TGTGCCAGCTCCCCCGGGCCCGGCCGGACCTACGAGCAGTACGTC.

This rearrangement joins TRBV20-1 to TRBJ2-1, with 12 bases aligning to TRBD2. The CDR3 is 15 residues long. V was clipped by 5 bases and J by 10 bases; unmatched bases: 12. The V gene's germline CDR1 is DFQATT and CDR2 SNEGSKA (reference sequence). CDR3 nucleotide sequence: TGCAGTGCTCCCACCCGACTAGCGGGGGCAGGGGAGCAGTTCTTC. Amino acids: CSAPTRLAGAGEQFF.

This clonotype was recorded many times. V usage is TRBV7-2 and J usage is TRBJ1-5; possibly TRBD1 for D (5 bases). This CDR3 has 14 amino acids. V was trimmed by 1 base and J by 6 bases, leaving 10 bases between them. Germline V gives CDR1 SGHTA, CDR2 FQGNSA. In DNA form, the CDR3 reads TGTGCCAGCAGCTTAGTTGCAGGGCGTCAGCCCCAGCATTTT. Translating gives CASSLVAGRQPQHF.

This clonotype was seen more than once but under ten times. The CDR3 region is CASSTGGAYEQYF. DNA for the CDR3: TGTGCCAGCAGCACAGGGGGGGCCTACGAGCAGTACTTC. The chain joins TRBV28 to TRBJ2-7; D may be TRBD1 (8 bases). V gave up 6 bases and J gave up 2 bases, with 11 bases separating them. Germline V lookup: CDR1 MDHEN, CDR2 SYDVKM. CDR3 length equals 13 residues.

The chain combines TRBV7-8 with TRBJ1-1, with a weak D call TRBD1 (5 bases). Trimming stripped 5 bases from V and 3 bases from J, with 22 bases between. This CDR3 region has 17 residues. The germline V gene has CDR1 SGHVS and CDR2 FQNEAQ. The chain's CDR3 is CASSPLGQGITDTEAFF. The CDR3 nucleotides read TGTGCCAGCAGCCCCCTTGGGCAGGGCATTACGGACACTGAAGCTTTCTTT. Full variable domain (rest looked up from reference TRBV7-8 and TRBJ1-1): GAGVSQSPRYKVAKRGQDVALRCDPISGHVSLFWYQQALGQGPEFLTYFQNEAQLDKSGLPSDRFFAERPEGSVSTLKIQRTQQEDSAVYLCASSPLGQGITDTEAFFGQGTRLTVV.

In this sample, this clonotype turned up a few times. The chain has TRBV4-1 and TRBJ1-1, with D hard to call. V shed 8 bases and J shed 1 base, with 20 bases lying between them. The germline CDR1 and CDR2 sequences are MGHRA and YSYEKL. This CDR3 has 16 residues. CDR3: CASSLKAAAENTEAFF. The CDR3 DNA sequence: TGCGCCAGCTCGCTTAAGGCAGCCGCGGAGAACACTGAAGCTTTCTTT.

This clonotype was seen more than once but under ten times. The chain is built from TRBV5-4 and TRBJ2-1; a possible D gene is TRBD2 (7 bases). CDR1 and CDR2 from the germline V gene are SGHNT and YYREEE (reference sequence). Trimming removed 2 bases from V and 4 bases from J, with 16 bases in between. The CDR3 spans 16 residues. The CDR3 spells CASSLTAGAGYNEQFF. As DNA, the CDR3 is TGTGCCAGCAGCTTAACCGCGGGGGCGGGGTACAATGAGCAGTTCTTC.

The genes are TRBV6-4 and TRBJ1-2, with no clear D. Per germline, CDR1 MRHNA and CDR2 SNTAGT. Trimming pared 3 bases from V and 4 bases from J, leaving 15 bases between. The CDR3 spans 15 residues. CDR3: CASSETARGGYGYTF. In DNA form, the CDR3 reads TGTGCCAGCAGTGAAACAGCCCGAGGAGGCTATGGCTACACCTTC.

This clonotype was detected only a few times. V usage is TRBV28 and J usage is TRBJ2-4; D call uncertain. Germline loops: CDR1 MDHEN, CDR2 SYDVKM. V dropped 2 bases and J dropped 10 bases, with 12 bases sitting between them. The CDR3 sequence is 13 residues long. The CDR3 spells CASSLGAPGIQYF. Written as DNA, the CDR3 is TGTGCCAGCAGTTTAGGTGCCCCGGGTATTCAGTACTTC. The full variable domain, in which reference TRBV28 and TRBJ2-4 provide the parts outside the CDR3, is DVKVTQSSRYLVKRTGEKVFLECVQDMDHENMFWYRQDPGLGLRLIYFSYDVKMKEKGDIPEGYSVSREKKERFSLILESASTNQTSMYLCASSLGAPGIQYFGAGTRLSVL.

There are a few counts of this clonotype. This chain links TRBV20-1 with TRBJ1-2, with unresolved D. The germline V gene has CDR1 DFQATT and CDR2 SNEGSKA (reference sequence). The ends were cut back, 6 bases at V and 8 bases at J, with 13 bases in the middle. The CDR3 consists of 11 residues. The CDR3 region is CSARTDTGYTF. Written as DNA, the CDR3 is TGCAGTGCGCGTACTGACACCGGCTACACCTTC.

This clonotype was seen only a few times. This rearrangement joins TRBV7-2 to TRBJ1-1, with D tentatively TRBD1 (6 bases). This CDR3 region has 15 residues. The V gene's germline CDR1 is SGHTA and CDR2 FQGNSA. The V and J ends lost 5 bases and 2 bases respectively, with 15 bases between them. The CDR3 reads CASSAPRTDNTEAFF. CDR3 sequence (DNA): TGTGCCAGCAGCGCGCCAAGGACAGACAACACTGAAGCTTTCTTT.

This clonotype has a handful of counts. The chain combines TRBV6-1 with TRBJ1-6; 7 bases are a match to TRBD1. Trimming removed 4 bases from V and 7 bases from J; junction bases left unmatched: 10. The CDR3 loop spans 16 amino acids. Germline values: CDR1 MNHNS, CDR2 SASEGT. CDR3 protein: CASSAPGGSWNSPLHF. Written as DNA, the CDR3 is TGTGCCAGCAGTGCGCCAGGGGGATCATGGAATTCACCCCTCCACTTT.

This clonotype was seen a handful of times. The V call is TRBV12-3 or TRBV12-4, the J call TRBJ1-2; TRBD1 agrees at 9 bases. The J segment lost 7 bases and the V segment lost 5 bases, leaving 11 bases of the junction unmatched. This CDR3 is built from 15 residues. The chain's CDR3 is CASSRGQGSSTGYTF. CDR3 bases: TGTGCCAGCAGTAGGGGACAGGGTAGTTCGACTGGCTACACCTTC.